Sequencing of this T cell receptor beta chain was carried out in a study of T cell repertoires in cytomegalovirus infection. Findings and caveats of the study: The cumulative frequency of public TCR beta families distinguished individuals who carried CMV together with the relevant HLA.

From the reads, TCRdb called clonotypes with MiXCR, one entry per CDR3 protein. The sample carries roughly 54,000 distinct CDR3 sequences, about 30% recorded once. CDR3 length: 12 amino acids. The V and J ends lost 0 bases and 7 bases respectively, with 7 bases between them. Germline CDR1 GTSNPN, CDR2 SVGIG (reference sequence). In regard to this clonotype: Its antigen is currently unknown.

V gene TRBV30 combines with J gene TRBJ2-1, with unresolved D. This clonotype was obtained from a human donor in good health (CMV status not recorded). Some clones in this sample may be carry-over from other donors' samples. Sequenced sample: PBMCs, sequenced either directly or after in vitro stimulation (not recorded which). The CDR3 here is CAWSVIANEQFF. CDR3 coding DNA: TGTGCCTGGAGTGTAATAGCTAATGAGCAGTTCTTC.